These 9 T cell receptor beta chains came from one sample sequenced in a study of T cell responses to AZD1222 COVID-19 vaccine. The assay was immunoSEQ multiplex PCR, and TCRdb's table has in-frame clones only and misses some. The table lists 120,000 or so clones, about nine tenths of them singletons. Sample: peripheral blood, taken on day 0 of AZD1222 vaccination. The receptors come from an adult in good health.

V gene TRBV28 combines with J gene TRBJ1-5; 11 bases are shared with TRBD1. CDR3 length: 16 amino acids. V shed 2 bases, J shed 2 bases, and the junction held 2 bases outside the gene matches. The germline gives CDR1 MDHEN, CDR2 SYDVKM. Here the CDR3 DNA reads TGTGCCAGCAGTTTACCGGGACAGGGGGGCAATCAGCCCCAGCATTTT. Translating gives CASSLPGQGGNQPQHF.

V gene TRBV5-4 combines with J gene TRBJ1-1; D uncertain. Trimming took 0 bases from V and 6 from J, leaving 15 bases between them. This CDR3 spans 15 amino acids. CDR1 SGHNT and CDR2 YYREEE come from the germline V gene (reference sequence). The CDR3 region is CASSLEGRAGAEAFF. CDR3 bases: TGTGCCAGCAGCTTGGAAGGGAGGGCCGGCGCTGAAGCTTTCTTT.

The chain is built from TRBV6-5 and TRBJ1-1; possible D gene TRBD1, 5 bases. In germline, CDR1 is MNHEY, CDR2 SVGAGI. This CDR3 has 12 amino acids. Deletions cut 7 bases from V and 8 bases from J, with 14 bases between. This CDR3 is CASIETVQEAFF. CDR3 in DNA: TGTGCCAGCATCGAGACAGTCCAAGAAGCTTTCTTT.

The CDR3 here is CASRPFPDRSYGYTF. The DNA for the CDR3 is TGTGCCAGCAGGCCGTTTCCTGACAGGTCCTATGGCTACACCTTC. This sequence joins TRBV3-1 (or the pseudogene TRBV3-2) and TRBJ1-2; tentatively, D is TRBD1 (6 bases). Germline values: CDR1 LGHDT, CDR2 YNNKEL (reference sequence). V dropped 6 bases and J dropped 4 bases, with 18 bases sitting between them. This CDR3 comprises 15 residues.

V gene TRBV5-1 combines with J gene TRBJ2-1, with 8 bases that match TRBD2. The germline V gene encodes CDR1 SGHRS and CDR2 YFSETQ. Losses at the gene ends were 9 bases for V and 0 bases for J; bases not matched to a gene: 8. There are 15 residues in the CDR3. The DNA for the CDR3 is TGCGCCACCACCCAGGGGACTAGCTCCTACAATGAGCAGTTCTTC. Encoded protein: CATTQGTSSYNEQFF.

The chain is built from TRBV18 and TRBJ1-1; the D is unclear. Per the germline V gene, CDR1 is KGHSH and CDR2 is LQKENI. The CDR3 is 16 residues long. V shed 3 bases and J shed 0 bases, with 14 bases lying between them. The CDR3 DNA sequence: TGTGCCAGCTCACCTGGACTGCCTAGTTTGAACACTGAAGCTTTCTTT. Protein: CASSPGLPSLNTEAFF. Full variable domain (rest looked up from reference TRBV18 and TRBJ1-1): NAGVMQNPRHLVRRRGQEARLRCSPMKGHSHVYWYRQLPEEGLKFMVYLQKENIIDESGMPKERFSAEFPKEGPSILRIQQVVRGDSAAYFCASSPGLPSLNTEAFFGQGTRLTVV.

The V gene is TRBV24-1, the J gene TRBJ2-2; D gene uncertain. Germline assignment: CDR1 KGHDR and CDR2 SFDVKD. With 3 bases removed from V and 7 bases from J, the gap between germline ends came to 2 bases. The CDR3 extends over 11 amino acids. The CDR3 nucleotides read TGTGCCACCAGTGATCGCGGGGAGCTGTTTTTT. The encoded protein is CATSDRGELFF.

CDR3 region: CASSRDGETYEQYF. As DNA, the CDR3 is TGTGCCAGTAGTAGGGACGGAGAGACCTACGAGCAGTACTTC. The V gene is TRBV19, the J gene TRBJ2-7, with D possibly being TRBD1 or TRBD2 (5 bases each). There are 14 residues in the CDR3. Deletions cut 4 bases from V and 2 bases from J, with 12 bases between. Germline assignment: CDR1 LNHDA and CDR2 SQIVND (reference sequence).

The rearrangement links TRBV7-9 to TRBJ2-1, with TRBD2 matching over 12 bases. Germline values: CDR1 SEHNR, CDR2 FQNEAQ (reference sequence). The CDR3 spans 18 residues. The ends lost 5 bases at V and 0 bases at J; junction bases unmatched: 8. This CDR3 is CASSQGLAGSTSYNEQFF. The CDR3 DNA follows: TGTGCCAGCAGCCAGGGACTAGCGGGTTCAACCTCCTACAATGAGCAGTTCTTC.